Each of the 18 T cell receptor beta chains below was sequenced from the same sample in a study of blood T cells in healthy people across ages. Together with a sample-barcoded 5' primer, a J-beta primer mix was included in a second PCR lasting about 7 to 11 cycles. TCRdb recomputed calls from the 5' RACE reads with MiXCR, one row per CDR3 protein. The sample includes around 1,700,000 distinct CDR3 sequences, roughly 27% of them seen just once. Material: blood. These receptors were taken from a woman aged 25 to 39 in good health.

About this clonotype itself: A much larger clone is a single base away; this may be a read error. This sequence joins TRBV7-2 and TRBJ2-5; 12 bases are shared with TRBD2. The DNA end is a closer match to TRBJ2-7, so the J assignment may be wrong. Germline CDR1 and CDR2: SGHTA and FQGNSA. This CDR3 is built from 16 residues. The CDR3 spells CASSFARTSGDYEQYF. The CDR3 bases are TGTGCCAGCAGCTTCGCACGGACTAGCGGGGATTACGAGCAGTACTTC.

This clonotype was seen many times. Since a much larger clone is just one base distant, this may be a read error. CDR3 sequence (DNA): TGTGCCACCAGCAGACAAAACTCTGGGGCCAACGTCCGGACTTTC. This gives the protein CATSRQNSGANVRTF. The chain is built from TRBV15 and TRBJ2-6; D may be TRBD1 (5 bases). CDR1 and CDR2 from the germline V gene are LNHNV and YYDKDF (reference sequence). This CDR3 region has 15 residues.

The CDR3: CASSRGPLIKDTQYF. For the CDR3, the DNA is TGTGCCAGCAGCCGCGGCCCCTTAATAAAAGATACGCAGTATTTT. The chain has TRBV7-2 and TRBJ2-3; no definite D call. Trimming took 5 bases from V and 5 from J, leaving 17 bases between them. This CDR3 region has 15 residues. Germline lookup yields CDR1 SGHTA and CDR2 FQGNSA. The whole variable domain, filled in from reference TRBV7-2 and TRBJ2-3, reads GAGVSQSPSNKVTEKGKDVELRCDPISGHTALYWYRQSLGQGLEFLIYFQGNSAPDKSGLPSDRFSAERTGGSVSTLTIQRTQQEDSAVYLCASSRGPLIKDTQYFGPGTRLTVL.

For this clonotype: A read error may explain this, as a much larger clone is one base away. The rearrangement joins TRBV29-1 to TRBJ2-1, with 8 nucleotides matching TRBD2. From germline, CDR1 is SQVTM and CDR2 ANQGSEA. CDR3 length equals 16 residues. V trimming: 7 bases; J trimming: 0 bases; junction bases outside the gene matches: 11. CDR3 region: CSAVLRGAHSYNEQFF. The CDR3 nucleotides are TGCAGCGCTGTACTGCGGGGGGCTCACTCCTACAATGAGCAGTTCTTC.

This clonotype has only a few counts. This chain links TRBV5-6 with TRBJ2-2; no reliable D call. Germline CDR1 is SGHDT and CDR2 is YYEEEE. Trimming left V 1 base short and J 8 bases short, with 9 bases between. There are 13 residues in the CDR3. The CDR3 sequence: CASSLTSSGELFF. The CDR3 nucleotides read TGTGCCAGCAGCTTGACAAGTTCTGGGGAGCTGTTTTTT.

The V and J genes are TRBV2 and TRBJ2-7; no firm D call. The CDR3 consists of 15 residues. The V end lost 2 bases, the J end lost 4 bases, and 15 bases lay between the germline ends. Per the germline V gene, CDR1 is SNHLY and CDR2 is FYNNEI. The DNA for the CDR3 is TGTGCCAGCAGTGAACGTGGGGTGCGCGTATACGAGCAGTACTTC. This gives the protein CASSERGVRVYEQYF.

A remark on this clonotype: A clone one base away is much larger, so this may be a read error. The chain links TRBV20-1 to TRBJ2-1; TRBD2 is a possible D gene (5 bases). CDR3 length: 14 amino acids. Germline lookup yields CDR1 DFQATT and CDR2 SNEGSKA (reference sequence). CDR3 sequence: CSAGDLRAYNEQFF. The CDR3 DNA sequence: TGCAGTGCTGGAGATTTGAGGGCCTACAATGAGCAGTTCTTC.

This sequence joins TRBV27 and TRBJ2-4, with D uncertain. The CDR3 loop spans 11 amino acids. V was clipped by 11 bases and J by 7 bases, with 12 bases between them. The germline gives CDR1 MNHEY, CDR2 SMNVEV (reference sequence). The CDR3 DNA reads TGTGCCGGCTTCATGGGGAACATTCAGTACTTC. Translating it yields CAGFMGNIQYF.

This chain uses TRBV20-1 with TRBJ2-1, with 12 nucleotides matching TRBD2. V lost 5 bases to trimming and J lost 7 bases; unmatched junction nucleotides: 15. This CDR3 has 17 residues. The germline CDR1 and CDR2 sequences are DFQATT and SNEGSKA (reference sequence). CDR3 nucleotides: TGCAGTGCTCCCCCCCGACTAGCGGGAGAGGTTAAGAATGAGCAGTTCTTC. Amino acids: CSAPPRLAGEVKNEQFF.

The sample holds a few counts of this clonotype. This chain uses TRBV20-1 with TRBJ2-1; no definite D call. Per germline, CDR1 DFQATT and CDR2 SNEGSKA (reference sequence). CDR3 length equals 14 residues. V was shortened by 3 bases and J by 8 bases, with 17 bases between the two germline ends. In nucleotides, the CDR3 is TGCAGTGCTAGGGGCATTAAAATGGGCTATGAGCAGTTCTTC. Translating gives CSARGIKMGYEQFF.

The chain joins TRBV4-3 to TRBJ1-5, with a weak D call TRBD1 (6 bases). Germline CDR1 reads LGHNA; CDR2 reads YSLEER. Trimming shortened V by 0 bases and J by 5 bases, and 11 bases separated the two germline ends. This CDR3 is built from 15 residues. In DNA, the CDR3 is TGCGCCAGCAGCCAAGAGGGGGCAGGTTATCAGCCCCAGCATTTT. The encoded protein is CASSQEGAGYQPQHF.

The J gene is TRBJ2-5, the V gene TRBV29-1; TRBD1 agrees at 10 bases. This CDR3 has 13 residues. The V segment lost 7 bases and the J segment 5 bases; nucleotides outside the gene matches: 7. Germline V gene data show CDR1 as SQVTM and CDR2 as ANQGSEA. The CDR3 loop is CSDGTGVGETQYF. The CDR3 bases are TGCAGCGACGGGACAGGGGTCGGGGAGACCCAGTACTTC.

This clonotype was observed a few times. The chain carries TRBV2 and TRBJ2-1; D call uncertain. The CDR3 loop spans 12 amino acids. Germline V gene data show CDR1 as SNHLY and CDR2 as FYNNEI. Trimming removed 3 bases from V and 15 bases from J, with 15 bases in between. CDR3 nucleotide sequence: TGTGCCAGCAGTGATTCCGCGGCGACAACGTTCTTC. Its translation is CASSDSAATTFF.

Worth noting for this clonotype: This may arise from a read error, as a much more abundant clone is one base away. The gene calls are TRBV6-5 and TRBJ1-4, with D hard to call. Germline V gene data show CDR1 as MNHEY and CDR2 as SVGAGI. CDR3 size: 15 residues. DNA for the CDR3: TGTGCCAGCAGTTACTCGGGAGCAACTAATAAAAAACTGTTTTTT. Protein sequence: CASSYSGATNKKLFF.

This clonotype has at least ten counts. V usage is TRBV29-1 and J usage is TRBJ1-2, with D possibly TRBD1 on 6 matching bases. This CDR3 has 11 amino acids. Germline V gene lookup returns CDR1 SQVTM and CDR2 ANQGSEA. Deletions cut 3 bases from V and 13 bases from J, with 15 bases between. The CDR3 here is CSVDSRTALTF. For the CDR3, the DNA is TGCAGCGTTGATAGTAGGACAGCTCTCACCTTC.

Of note for this clonotype: A read error may account for a junction end that differs from germline. The rearrangement links TRBV4-1 to TRBJ1-6; D might be TRBD1 (5 bases). Germline values: CDR1 MGHRA, CDR2 YSYEKL. This CDR3 is built from 15 residues. The chain's CDR3 is CAGSQDRGLGSPLHF. CDR3 nucleotide sequence: TGCGCCGGCAGCCAAGATAGGGGATTGGGTTCACCCCTCCACTTT.

This clonotype was seen repeatedly, ten times or more. The rearrangement uses TRBV2 and TRBJ2-7; 7 bases line up with TRBD1. Germline loops: CDR1 SNHLY, CDR2 FYNNEI. This CDR3 is 15 amino acids long. V shed 5 bases and J 2 bases; nucleotides not matched to a gene: 9. CDR3 protein: CASSPTTGKTYEQYF. CDR3 nucleotides: TGTGCCAGCAGTCCGACGACAGGGAAAACCTACGAGCAGTACTTC.

This clonotype appeared a single time. A clone one base away is much larger, so this may be a read error. The rearrangement links TRBV7-2 to TRBJ2-1; 10 bases are shared with TRBD1. There are 15 residues in the CDR3. CDR1 and CDR2 (germline): SGHTA, FQGNSA. Here the CDR3 reads CAGSSYGDRGDSKFF. The DNA of the CDR3 is TGTGCCGGCAGCTCCTACGGGGACAGGGGAGATTCCAAGTTCTTC.